This TCR beta chain was identified during a study of control samples from healthy donors and cancer patients. V was trimmed by 7 bases and J by 5 bases, leaving 18 bases between them. The CDR3 totals 15 residues. Germline V gene sequence: CDR1 MNHEY, CDR2 SMNVEV (reference sequence). Some clones are missing from TCRdb's copy, which holds only in-frame ones; the method was immunoSEQ multiplex PCR. Here the sample spans 50,000 to 75,000 clones, approximately 85% being singletons. The specimen sequenced was blood. The genes are TRBV27 and TRBJ1-5; possibly TRBD1 for D (5 bases). The sequence came from a man aged 35-49 years in good health. CDR3 in DNA: TGTGCCAGCACCCCTAAGGGCAGGGACGATCAGCCCCAGCATTTT. It translates to CASTPKGRDDQPQHF.